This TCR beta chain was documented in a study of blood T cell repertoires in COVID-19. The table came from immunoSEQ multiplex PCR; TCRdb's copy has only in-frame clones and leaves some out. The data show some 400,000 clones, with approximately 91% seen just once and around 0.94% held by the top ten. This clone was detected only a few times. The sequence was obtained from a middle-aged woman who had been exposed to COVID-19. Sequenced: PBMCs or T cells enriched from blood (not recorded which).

This CDR3 is CASGSGGANEQFF. CDR3 bases: TGTGCCAGCGGTAGCGGGGGGGCCAATGAGCAGTTCTTC. The rearrangement uses TRBV6-4 and TRBJ2-1, with 11 bases lining up with TRBD2. Trimming cost V 8 bases and J 6 bases; bases outside gene matches: 3. The V gene's germline CDR1 is MRHNA and CDR2 SNTAGT. The CDR3 consists of 13 residues.